This T cell receptor (beta chain) was captured in a study of T cells in Graves' hyperthyroidism and ophthalmopathy (dated by TCRdb to the late 2010s). About the investigation overall: Peripheral blood samples were taken at the time of initial diagnosis, prior to any treatment. Prospective prediction of ophthalmopathy was tested in an independent validation cohort of approximately 19 hyperthyroidism patients and some 17 patients who later progressed to ophthalmopathy. Thyroid tissue and blood T-cell repertoires from six Graves' hyperthyroidism patients were also compared in the study. For training and testing, the 100 or so patients in the discovery cohort were randomly divided in a 7:3 ratio. TCR V-J signatures able to tell the groups apart were searched for in a discovery cohort of 95 to 100 patients, of whom 43 had Graves' ophthalmopathy and about 60 had stable Graves' hyperthyroidism. Following sampling, methimazole starting at 30 mg daily was given to hyperthyroidism patients, and high-dose intravenous methylprednisolone was given to ophthalmopathy patients. The paper reports TCR Vbeta CDR3 sequencing of approximately 140 peripheral blood samples: under 45 ophthalmopathy, about 75 hyperthyroidism and approximately 17 progressor patients. The research as a whole found: In validation, the model predicted progression to ophthalmopathy a median of approximately 6.3 months before onset, with over 55% sensitivity and nearly 75% specificity. Most expanded thyroid clonotypes (frequency above 0.001) were also detected in blood, a finding suggesting that blood repertoires may reflect thyroid immune responses. A model built on a 13 V-J signature distinguished ophthalmopathy from stable hyperthyroidism, reaching 87.88% sensitivity and under 84% specificity in cross-validation and 80%/75% in testing. Sample size was not statistically predetermined, and investigators were not blinded to group allocation.

As to this clonotype: Its antigen remains undetermined. No clone much larger than this one lies a single base away; base qualities are absent.

TCR beta CDR3 regions were amplified from RNA transcripts. A first-round RT-PCR of the TCR CDR3 used the HTBI primer set with the Qiagen OneStep RT-PCR kit. Libraries were constructed in a second round of multiplex PCR, after which size selection and purification were performed. Paired-end sequencing of the libraries was performed with 100 bp reads on an Illumina HiSeq2000. In the authors' own workflow: SOAPnuke was used to process the raw data, with reads discarded if the reads contained adapters or uncalled bases, had a mean Phred below 15, or lacked an exact constant-primer or identifier match. High-quality paired reads were merged using COPE v1.2.5, and each unique nucleotide sequence was defined as a clonotype. MiTCR v1.1 was used to align the clonotypes against IMGT TRBV, TRBD and TRBJ reference segments. Analysis was restricted to V-J combinations with a frequency above 0.0001, which covered about 99% of repertoires. A TCS score was defined as the ratio between F50 (clonal expansion) and ExV (chaos), using BLOSUM62-based TCRdist between CDR3 peptides within each V-J. Welch's t-statistics and random forest reduced 450 to 600 V-J features to about 13, which were used in a naive Bayes classifier (R e1071). In-frame beta chains were kept once TCRdb had trimmed the public reads at Q25 with fastp and called clones with MiXCR. Each CDR3 protein gets just one entry, which takes the most common genes and DNA from the rows behind it. The V and J calls follow TCRdb's processing rather than the paper's. The sample includes about 420,000 distinct CDR3 sequences, with roughly 13% observed a single time. The leading ten clones occupy approximately 5.8% of the sample.

Its CDR3 holds 16 amino acids, cysteine through phenylalanine. The kept DNA is CDR3 alone, 48 bases in frame from the first base. V and J are trimmed by 4 bases and 9 bases, and the gene matches miss 14 bases of the junction. CDR1 SGDLS and CDR2 YYNGEE are derived from the germline V gene. Stable Graves' hyperthyroidism was defined as no progression to ophthalmopathy during 18 months of follow-up. Hyperthyroidism patients were aged 18 to 65 years and newly diagnosed, with disease duration of less than 2 months. Patients with uncontrolled infections, other autoimmune diseases, pregnancy or lactation were excluded. Clinical symptoms, serum thyroxine and TRAb, thyroid ultrasound, and orbital computed tomography formed the basis for the diagnoses. PBMCs were isolated from approximately 10 ml of fresh peripheral blood by Ficoll-Paque density gradient centrifugation. Trizol reagent was used to extract total RNA, and RNA quality was then checked on an Agilent 2100 Bioanalyzer.

This sequence originates from a woman aged 18-30 years with Graves' hyperthyroidism. The V and J genes are TRBV9 and TRBJ1-3; TRBD1 lines up with 9 middle nucleotides. Material: blood. The CDR3 loop reads CASSPSPGQGLITIYF. The DNA reads TGTGCCAGCAGCCCCTCGCCGGGACAGGGTTTAATCACCATATATTTT. With the portions outside the CDR3 filled from the reference TRBV9 and TRBJ1-3 genes, the complete variable region becomes DSGVTQTPKHLITATGQRVTLRCSPRSGDLSVYWYQQSLDQGLQFLIQYYNGEERAKGNILERFSAQQFPDLHSELNLSSLELGDSALYFCASSPSPGQGLITIYFGEGSWLTVV.